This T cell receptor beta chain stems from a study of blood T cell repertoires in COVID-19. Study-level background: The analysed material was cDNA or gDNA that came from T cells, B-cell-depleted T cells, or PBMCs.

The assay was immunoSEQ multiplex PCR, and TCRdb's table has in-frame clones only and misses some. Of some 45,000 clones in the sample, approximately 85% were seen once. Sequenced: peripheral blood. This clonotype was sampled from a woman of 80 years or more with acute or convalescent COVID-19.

DNA for the CDR3: TGTGCCAGTAGTACCACAGGGGGCAATGAGCAGTTCTTC. Protein: CASSTTGGNEQFF. J is TRBJ2-1 and V is TRBV19, with 8 bases fitting TRBD1. V lost 4 bases and J lost 6; bases outside the gene matches: 2. The CDR3 contains 13 residues. Germline V gene lookup returns CDR1 LNHDA and CDR2 SQIVND (reference sequence).